This T cell receptor (beta chain) was found in a study of T cell responses to AZD1222 COVID-19 vaccine (dated by TCRdb to 2020 to 2022). Regarding the complete study: A total of about 230 trial participants underwent TCR sequencing, of whom 207 received two doses of AZD1222 and some 26 received two doses of the MenACWY control vaccine. Trial participants were enrolled by age into 18-55, 56-69 and 70-plus year subgroups, with roughly 160, 29 and 62 TCR-sequenced participants respectively. The study at large found these results: Reportedly, close to half of the unique spike-specific TCRs recognized epitopes lying outside the regions that are mutated in the B.1.351 and B.1.1.7 variants. The 56-69-year group was small, and its depth increase did not reach significance, likely because of low power. Because no day 14 peak-response samples were available, the repertoires could be characterized only after the peak T cell response. CD4 TCRs associated with the vaccine covered the entire spike protein, and the dominant responses were in regions 160-218 and 743-854. Spike-specific TCR breadth and depth rose significantly after two AZD1222 doses compared with day 0 and with MenACWY recipients. Participants were mostly white British, with more females than males. The authors suggested clonal diversity may have been underestimated. Only five to seven AZD1222 recipients were SARS-CoV-2 seropositive at baseline, limiting conclusions about previously exposed vaccinees.

Trimmed from V: 8 bases; trimmed from J: 7 bases; junction bases lacking a gene match: 7. Taken from cysteine to phenylalanine, the CDR3 has 14 residues. The CDR3 DNA has 42 bases and is translated from base 1. From a lookup of the germline V gene, CDR1 and CDR2 are LGHNA and YSLEER. The CDR3 regions of human TCRbeta chains were analyzed by immunosequencing. On the authors' methods: Repertoire TCRs were matched against a reference library of SARS-CoV-2-specific TCRs generated with the MIRA antigen-specificity platform. Breadth meant the fraction of unique TCRs that were SARS-CoV-2-associated, whereas depth meant the fraction of total T cells that were SARS-CoV-2-associated. Each spike-specific TCR was assigned to its reactive spike region and to a CD4 or CD8 class using the MIRA data. Log10-transformed breadth and depth values were compared by one-way ANOVA with Sidak's multiple comparisons tests. TCRdb re-hosts the immuneACCESS table, in-frame sequences only. Its copies lack some clones; in the studies checked, an unresolved V gene accounts for under half of them, and the cause for the rest is not known. The DNA was the basis for D and trimming; V, J and clone size are from that table. The sample records about 130,000 clones, 80% to 90% of which are singletons. The top ten clonotypes cover 9.5% of the sample.

On this clone itself: Its antigen remains unidentified. No base quality information exists; no much larger clone differs at one position.

The time point label on this specimen signifies: about 28 days (+/-7) after the second vaccine dose. AZD1222 recipients given second doses at about 4 weeks or at about 12 weeks were pooled, since spike-specific TCR depth and breadth were not found to differ between the two schedules. Vaccinee samples came from UK trials COV001 and COV002, including a single-blind randomized controlled phase 2/3 trial of AZD1222 (ChAdOx1 nCoV-19) in healthy adults. For TCRbeta chain sequencing, PBMC samples were collected from trial participants at day 0 and at day 28 after the second dose. The TCR comes from an adult who received the AZD1222 COVID-19 vaccine. The rearrangement joined TRBV4-3 to TRBJ1-4, with 10 junctional bases fitting TRBD1. The material sequenced was peripheral blood, taken 28 days after the second AZD1222 dose. The CDR3 corresponds to CASRQGAGGEKLFF. Here is the DNA: TGCGCCAGCCGACAGGGGGCGGGGGGTGAAAAACTGTTTTTT.